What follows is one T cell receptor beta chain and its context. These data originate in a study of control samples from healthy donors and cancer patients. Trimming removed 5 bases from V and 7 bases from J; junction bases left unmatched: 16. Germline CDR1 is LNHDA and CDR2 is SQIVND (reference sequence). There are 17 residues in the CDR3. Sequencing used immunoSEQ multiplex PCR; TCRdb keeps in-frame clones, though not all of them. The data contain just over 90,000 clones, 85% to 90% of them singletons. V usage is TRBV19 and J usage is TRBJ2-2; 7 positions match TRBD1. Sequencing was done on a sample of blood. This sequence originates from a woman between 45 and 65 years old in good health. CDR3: CASSLTGARLTDGELFF. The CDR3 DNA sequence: TGTGCCAGTAGTTTAACAGGGGCGAGGCTTACCGACGGGGAGCTGTTTTTT. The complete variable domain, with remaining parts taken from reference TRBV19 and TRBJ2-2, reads DGGITQSPKYLFRKEGQNVTLSCEQNLNHDAMYWYRQDPGQGLRLIYYSQIVNDFQKGDIAEGYSVSREKKESFPLTVTSAQKNPTAFYLCASSLTGARLTDGELFFGEGSRLTVL.